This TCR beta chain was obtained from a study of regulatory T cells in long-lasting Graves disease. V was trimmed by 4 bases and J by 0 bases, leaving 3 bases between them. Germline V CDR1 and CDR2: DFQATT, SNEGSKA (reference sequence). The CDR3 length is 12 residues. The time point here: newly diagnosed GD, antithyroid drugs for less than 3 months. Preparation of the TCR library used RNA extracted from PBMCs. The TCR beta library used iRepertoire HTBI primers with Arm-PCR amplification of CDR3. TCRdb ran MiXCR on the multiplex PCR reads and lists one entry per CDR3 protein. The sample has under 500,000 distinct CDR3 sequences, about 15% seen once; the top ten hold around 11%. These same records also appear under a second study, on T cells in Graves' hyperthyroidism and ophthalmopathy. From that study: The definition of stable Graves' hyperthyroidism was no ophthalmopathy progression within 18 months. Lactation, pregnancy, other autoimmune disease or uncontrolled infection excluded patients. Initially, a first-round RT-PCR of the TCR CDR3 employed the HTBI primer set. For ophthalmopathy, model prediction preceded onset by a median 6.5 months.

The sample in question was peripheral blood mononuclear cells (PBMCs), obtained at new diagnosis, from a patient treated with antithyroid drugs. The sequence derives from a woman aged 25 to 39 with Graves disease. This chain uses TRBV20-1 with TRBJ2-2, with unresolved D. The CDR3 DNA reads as TGCAGTGCTATACCGAACACCGGGGAGCTGTTTTTT. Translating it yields CSAIPNTGELFF.